Listed below are T cell receptor beta chains from one sample, sequenced in a study of technical replicates of blood from several donors. Profiled with immunoSEQ multiplex PCR; TCRdb holds only in-frame clones, not every one. The sample records roughly 60,000 clones, 90% to 95% being singletons. Source material: PBMCs. Every receptor here comes from a human donor in good health. Some clones in this sample may be carry-over from other donors' samples. Both conserved end residues are part of each CDR3. Fields, in order: clone size, J gene, V gene, D gene, CDR3 protein, CDR3 DNA. A D gene is named only where the DNA matches it firmly. Clone sizes are given selectively: once, few, many, or a class where the clone is expanded.

-,TRBJ2-5,TRBV29-1,TRBD1,CSVAGQGAPVRVAQYF,TGCAGCGTTGCAGGACAGGGGGCACCCGTTCGGGTGGCCCAGTACTTC
-,TRBJ2-3,TRBV6-5,-,CASSTRGADTQYF,TGTGCCAGCAGTACCAGGGGAGCAGATACGCAGTATTTT
-,TRBJ2-5,TRBV5-6,TRBD2,CASSSGLAGGLETQYF,TGTGCCAGCAGCTCCGGACTAGCGGGGGGGTTAGAGACCCAGTACTTC
-,TRBJ2-2,TRBV7-3,-,CASSLGPVRAGELFF,TGTGCCAGCAGCTTAGGGCCCGTTCGAGCCGGGGAGCTGTTTTTT
-,TRBJ2-3,TRBV21-1,-,CAPKREWVPDTQYF,TGTGCCCCTAAGCGGGAGTGGGTCCCAGATACGCAGTATTTT
-,TRBJ1-1,TRBV7-9,TRBD1,CASSPRGTGNTEAFF,TGTGCCAGCAGCCCGAGGGGGACAGGGAACACTGAAGCTTTCTTT
-,TRBJ1-6,TRBV5-6,TRBD1,CASSLGQGKSPLHF,TGTGCCAGCAGCTTGGGACAGGGGAAATCACCCCTCCACTTT
-,TRBJ2-7,TRBV6-5,TRBD1,CASRGDRGGYEQYF,TGTGCCAGCAGGGGGGACAGGGGGGGCTACGAGCAGTACTTC
-,TRBJ2-7,TRBV11-2,-,CASSKDRIHEQYF,TGTGCCAGCAGCAAAGACAGGATCCACGAGCAGTACTTC
once,TRBJ2-5,TRBV10-3,TRBD2,CAISPLLGTSHQETQYF,TGTGCCATCAGTCCGTTATTAGGGACTAGCCACCAAGAGACCCAGTACTTC
-,TRBJ1-1,TRBV6-5,TRBD1,CASSYSTGRTEAFF,TGTGCCAGCAGTTACTCGACAGGGCGTACTGAAGCTTTCTTT
-,TRBJ2-2,TRBV27,-,CASSLVRPTTGELFF,TGTGCCAGCAGTTTGGTCAGGCCTACCACCGGGGAGCTGTTTTTT
-,TRBJ2-7,TRBV27,TRBD1,CASSLRGQGYEQYF,TGTGCCAGCAGTTTAAGGGGACAGGGGTACGAGCAGTACTTC
-,TRBJ2-3,TRBV7-9,-,CASSLGQGYDTQYF,TGTGCCAGCAGCTTAGGCCAGGGGTACGATACGCAGTATTTT
-,TRBJ1-2,TRBV5-6,TRBD1,CASTLPGGLSYGYTF,TGTGCCAGCACTCTTCCAGGGGGCTTGAGTTATGGCTACACCTTC
-,TRBJ2-7,TRBV5-4,TRBD2,CASSFPSGNSYEQYF,TGTGCCAGCAGCTTCCCTAGCGGCAACTCCTACGAGCAGTACTTC
-,TRBJ1-2,TRBV7-2,TRBD1,CASSLGQGRDGYTF,TGTGCCAGCAGCTTAGGACAGGGACGTGATGGCTACACCTTC
-,TRBJ1-2,TRBV11-2,TRBD1,CASSLTGQGPVGYTF,TGTGCCAGCAGCCTAACAGGACAGGGGCCGGTAGGCTACACCTTC
-,TRBJ2-1,TRBV25-1,-,CASRRLYNEQFF,TGTGCCAGCCGGCGGCTCTACAATGAGCAGTTCTTC
few,TRBJ1-1,TRBV5-1,-,CASRGPVGAFF,TGCGCCAGCCGAGGTCCGGTTGGAGCTTTCTTT
-,TRBJ2-2,TRBV29-1,-,CSVGSTGELFF,TGCAGCGTCGGGAGCACCGGGGAGCTGTTTTTT
-,TRBJ1-1,TRBV7-6,-,CASRSGGNTEAFF,TGTGCCAGCAGATCAGGAGGGAACACTGAAGCTTTCTTT
-,TRBJ1-3,TRBV2,TRBD1,CASSRQGSGNTIYF,TGTGCCAGCAGCCGACAGGGATCTGGAAACACCATATATTTT
-,TRBJ2-7,TRBV7-2,TRBD2,CASSSARGGPRSYEQYF,TGTGCCAGCAGCTCCGCCCGGGGGGGCCCTCGCTCCTACGAGCAGTACTTC
-,TRBJ2-5,TRBV7-2,-,CASSLWRGETQYF,TGTGCCAGCAGCTTATGGCGGGGAGAGACCCAGTACTTC
-,TRBJ1-3,TRBV5-1,-,CASSLQGRVIYF,TGCGCCAGCAGCTTGCAGGGGCGGGTCATATATTTT
-,TRBJ2-5,TRBV29-1,-,CSVAGSQETQYF,TGCAGCGTTGCCGGGAGTCAAGAGACCCAGTACTTC
-,TRBJ2-7,TRBV7-6,-,CASSYGSVNLYEQYF,TGTGCCAGCAGCTACGGGTCTGTTAACCTCTACGAGCAGTACTTC
once,TRBJ1-2,TRBV30,-,CAWNIREAAGYTF,TGTGCCTGGAACATACGGGAGGCGGCCGGCTACACCTTC
once,TRBJ1-1,TRBV7-9,TRBD1,CASSLESDRGSFF,TGTGCCAGCAGCTTAGAATCGGACAGGGGTTCTTTCTTT
-,TRBJ2-2,TRBV2,TRBD2,CASSPLAGAANTGELFF,TGTGCCAGCAGTCCACTAGCGGGAGCCGCGAACACCGGGGAGCTGTTTTTT
-,TRBJ2-1,TRBV18,-,CASSPPLSVGEQFF,TGTGCCAGCTCACCACCTCTTAGCGTTGGTGAGCAGTTCTTC
many,TRBJ1-1,TRBV15,-,CATSRDRVALNTEAFF,TGTGCCACCAGCAGAGATCGGGTGGCTCTGAACACTGAAGCTTTCTTT
-,TRBJ2-5,TRBV6-1,-,CASSQWLEEETQYF,TGTGCCAGCAGTCAGTGGCTAGAGGAAGAGACCCAGTACTTC
-,TRBJ1-4,TRBV5-1,TRBD1,CAEGGQGLGGIF,TGCGCTGAAGGGGGACAGGGGCTTGGAGGGATTTTT
-,TRBJ2-7,TRBV6-1,TRBD1,CASSEAGGPGTGDEQYF,TGTGCCAGCAGTGAAGCGGGGGGTCCCGGGACAGGGGACGAGCAGTACTTC
-,TRBJ2-7,TRBV5-8,-,CASSVQGPRPYEQYF,TGTGCCAGCAGCGTACAGGGCCCGCGCCCCTACGAGCAGTACTTC
-,TRBJ2-7,TRBV4-2,TRBD1,CASSQEDRGYEQYF,TGTGCCAGCAGCCAAGAGGACAGGGGCTACGAGCAGTACTTC
-,TRBJ1-6,TRBV30,-,CAWSLLYNSPLHF,TGTGCCTGGAGTCTCCTCTATAATTCACCCCTCCACTTT
-,TRBJ2-7,TRBV6-5,TRBD1,CASSSLGTGRSYEQYF,TGTGCCAGCAGTTCTTTGGGGACAGGACGCTCCTACGAGCAGTACTTC
-,TRBJ1-1,TRBV5-1,-,CASARGFRAEAFF,TGCGCCAGCGCACGGGGGTTCCGCGCTGAAGCTTTCTTT
-,TRBJ2-2,TRBV6-6,-,CASTQTGLTGELFF,TGTGCCAGCACACAGACAGGACTCACCGGGGAGCTGTTTTTT
-,TRBJ2-1,TRBV4-3,TRBD2,CASSQDSRGGDEQFF,TGCGCCAGCAGCCAAGATTCCCGCGGGGGGGATGAGCAGTTCTTC
-,TRBJ1-5,TRBV6-1,TRBD1,CASRWTGGNQPQHF,TGTGCCAGCAGGTGGACAGGGGGGAATCAGCCCCAGCATTTT
-,TRBJ1-2,TRBV7-3,TRBD1,CASSLSSQGDNYGYTF,TGTGCCAGCAGCTTAAGCTCCCAGGGGGATAACTATGGCTACACCTTC
-,TRBJ2-7,TRBV9,-,CASSVDSSPIFYEQYF,TGTGCCAGCAGCGTAGACTCGAGCCCTATTTTCTACGAGCAGTACTTC
once,TRBJ1-2,TRBV11-2,TRBD1,CASSPIGTVGDGYTF,TGTGCCAGCAGCCCTATCGGGACAGTCGGTGATGGCTACACCTTC
-,TRBJ2-1,TRBV19,TRBD2,CASTIGTSGMNEQFF,TGTGCCAGTACCATAGGGACTAGCGGGATGAATGAGCAGTTCTTC
-,TRBJ1-6,TRBV6-6,TRBD1,CASSPDRTSLNSPLHF,TGTGCCAGCAGTCCGGACAGGACCTCCCTTAATTCACCCCTCCACTTT
few,TRBJ2-1,TRBV27,TRBD1,CASNGQGSHNEQFF,TGTGCCAGCAATGGACAGGGGAGTCACAATGAGCAGTTCTTC
-,TRBJ2-3,TRBV7-6,TRBD2,CASSTTGGGGTDTQYF,TGTGCCAGCAGCACCACCGGGGGGGGTGGCACAGATACGCAGTATTTT
-,TRBJ2-5,TRBV5-1,-,CASSQGPTRAQETQYF,TGCGCCAGCAGCCAAGGACCTACGAGGGCGCAGGAGACCCAGTACTTC
-,TRBJ2-7,TRBV7-3,TRBD2,CASSKSGGVAYEQYF,TGTGCCAGCAGCAAGTCTGGGGGGGTGGCCTACGAGCAGTACTTC
-,TRBJ1-6,TRBV7-9,TRBD1,CASSGRTGAPNSPLHF,TGTGCCAGCAGCGGTCGGACAGGGGCGCCAAATTCACCCCTCCACTTT
-,TRBJ2-7,TRBV18,TRBD2,CASSPPGTSGKGQDF,TGTGCCAGCTCACCACCCGGGACTAGCGGGAAGGGGCAGGACTTC